Below, 11 T cell receptor beta chains from the same sample are listed, as sequenced in a study of T cells expressing NK-cell markers. TCRdb reprocessed the 5' RACE reads and reports one entry per CDR3 protein, with no DNA. This sample's table has roughly 350,000 distinct CDR3 sequences. The sample taken for sequencing was blood T cells: a sorted CD56 or NKG2C T cell subset, CD4+ or CD8+ T cells, or bulk PBMC T cells (not recorded which). The receptors originated from a man aged 18 to 69 in good health.

The chain joins TRBV6-1 to TRBJ2-7. Looked up from germline, CDR1 is MNHNS and CDR2 is SASEGT. The CDR3 totals 13 residues. CDR3 in amino acids: CASEDRTSYEQYF.

The V and J genes are TRBV7-8 and TRBJ1-1. The CDR3 has 14 amino acids. CDR1 is SGHVS, CDR2 FQNEAQ, per germline. This chain's CDR3 is CASSQRTENTEAFF.

The V gene is TRBV2, the J gene TRBJ1-1. Germline values: CDR1 SNHLY, CDR2 FYNNEI. The CDR3 is 13 residues long. CDR3 amino acids: CASDQDGNTEAFF.

J is TRBJ1-1 and V is TRBV7-2; TCRdb indicates TRBD1, and absent DNA this call remains unverified. The germline V gene has CDR1 SGHTA and CDR2 FQGNSA. The CDR3 consists of 14 residues. The CDR3 reads CASRKVGGDTEAFF. The full variable domain, rest sourced from reference TRBV7-2 and TRBJ1-1, is GAGVSQSPSNKVTEKGKDVELRCDPISGHTALYWYRQSLGQGLEFLIYFQGNSAPDKSGLPSDRFSAERTGGSVSTLTIQRTQQEDSAVYLCASRKVGGDTEAFFGQGTRLTVV.

The chain is built from TRBV7-2 and TRBJ2-5; TCRdb gives TRBD1 as the D gene, but with no DNA this cannot be confirmed. This CDR3 is 14 amino acids long. CDR1 and CDR2 (germline): SGHTA, FQGNSA. This chain's CDR3 is CASTPEVSLKTQYF.

J is TRBJ1-2 and V is TRBV24-1; TCRdb indicates TRBD1, and absent DNA this call remains unverified. Per germline, CDR1 KGHDR and CDR2 SFDVKD. This CDR3 contains 14 residues. CDR3 residues: CATRDSSRGYGYTF.

The V call is TRBV7-9, the J call TRBJ1-1. This CDR3 comprises 16 residues. Germline V gene sequence: CDR1 SEHNR, CDR2 FQNEAQ (reference sequence). This CDR3 reads CASSKGISSRNTEAFF.

The J gene is TRBJ2-2, the V gene TRBV12-3 or TRBV12-4; the TCRdb call, TRBD1, lacks DNA for checking. This CDR3 spans 16 amino acids. Here the CDR3 reads CASSWGHRTNTGELFF.

V is TRBV6-1 and J is TRBJ1-6; TCRdb selects TRBD1, and the lack of DNA leaves this call unchecked. The CDR3 has 14 amino acids. The germline V gene has CDR1 MNHNS and CDR2 SASEGT. The CDR3 sequence is CASSMSGTFASLHF.

This rearrangement joins TRBV7-8 to TRBJ2-4; lacking DNA, the TRBD2 call made by TCRdb goes unchecked. Germline CDR1 and CDR2: SGHVS and FQNEAQ. The CDR3 extends over 14 amino acids. CDR3 protein: CASSSLAGKNIQYF.

The chain joins TRBV11-1 to TRBJ2-1; as DNA is missing, the TRBD1 call by TCRdb cannot be tested. CDR1 SGHAT and CDR2 FQDESV come from the germline V gene (reference sequence). The CDR3 length is 18 residues. CDR3 loop: CASSFRGQGSRSYNEQFF.